The T cell receptor (beta chain) under discussion was sequenced for a study of blood T cells in healthy people across ages. For the study at large: Template switching retrieved approximately one barcoded beta molecule for each two T cells.

A second roughly 6 to 12 cycle PCR used barcoded and J-beta primers. Using its own MiXCR run on the 5' RACE reads, TCRdb lists one record per CDR3 protein. The top ten clones hold around 13% of a sample with 700,000 to 850,000 distinct CDR3 sequences, roughly 34% of them seen once. The CDR3 runs 15 residues. The germline gives CDR1 MNHNS, CDR2 SASEGT. V was pared by 5 bases and J by 4 bases, with 17 bases between. The material sequenced was blood. The origin of this receptor is a man younger than 35 in good health. The rearrangement joins TRBV6-1 to TRBJ1-2; D possibly corresponds to TRBD1 (5 bases). CDR3 region: CASSSLGAGTYGYTF. CDR3 DNA: TGTGCCAGCAGTTCATTGGGCGCAGGGACCTATGGCTACACCTTC.